The clone carrying this T cell receptor (beta chain) was recorded once. Antigen: not known. Germline loops: CDR1 SQVTM, CDR2 ANQGSEA. V gave up 5 bases and J gave up 2 bases, with 6 bases separating them. The CDR3 contains 11 residues. These data originate in a study of T cells in localized non-small cell lung cancer. General observations from the study: Increased T cell density in blood showed an association with longer overall survival. Uninvolved neighboring lung showed the greatest T cell clonality, exceeding tumor.

Repertoires were generated with immunoSEQ multiplex PCR, while TCRdb's copy carries only in-frame clones and drops some. Of 20,000 to 25,000 clones listed, over 85% are singletons. The source is a male donor aged 60 or over with stage I squamous cell lung carcinoma. Sequencing was performed on peripheral blood, taken before any cancer treatment. The chain is built from TRBV29-1 and TRBJ1-2; D is possibly TRBD1 (5 bases). In DNA form, the CDR3 reads TGCAGCGTTCAGGGAAACTATGGCTACACCTTC. Translating it yields CSVQGNYGYTF.